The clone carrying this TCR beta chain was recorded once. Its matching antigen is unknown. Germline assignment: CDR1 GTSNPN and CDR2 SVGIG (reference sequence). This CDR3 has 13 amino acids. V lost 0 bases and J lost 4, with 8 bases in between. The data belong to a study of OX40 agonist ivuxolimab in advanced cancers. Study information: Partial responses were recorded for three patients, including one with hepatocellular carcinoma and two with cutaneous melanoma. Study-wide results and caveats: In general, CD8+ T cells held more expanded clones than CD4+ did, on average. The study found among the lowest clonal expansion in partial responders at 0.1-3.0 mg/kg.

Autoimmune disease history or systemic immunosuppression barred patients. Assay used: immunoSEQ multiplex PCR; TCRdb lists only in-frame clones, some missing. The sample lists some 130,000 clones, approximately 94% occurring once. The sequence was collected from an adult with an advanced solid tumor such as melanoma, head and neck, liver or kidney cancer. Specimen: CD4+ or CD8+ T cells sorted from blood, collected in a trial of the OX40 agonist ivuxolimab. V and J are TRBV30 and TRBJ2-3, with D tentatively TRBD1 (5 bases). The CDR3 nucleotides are TGTGCCTGGAGTGTGAAGGGGTCAGATACGCAGTATTTT. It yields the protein CAWSVKGSDTQYF.